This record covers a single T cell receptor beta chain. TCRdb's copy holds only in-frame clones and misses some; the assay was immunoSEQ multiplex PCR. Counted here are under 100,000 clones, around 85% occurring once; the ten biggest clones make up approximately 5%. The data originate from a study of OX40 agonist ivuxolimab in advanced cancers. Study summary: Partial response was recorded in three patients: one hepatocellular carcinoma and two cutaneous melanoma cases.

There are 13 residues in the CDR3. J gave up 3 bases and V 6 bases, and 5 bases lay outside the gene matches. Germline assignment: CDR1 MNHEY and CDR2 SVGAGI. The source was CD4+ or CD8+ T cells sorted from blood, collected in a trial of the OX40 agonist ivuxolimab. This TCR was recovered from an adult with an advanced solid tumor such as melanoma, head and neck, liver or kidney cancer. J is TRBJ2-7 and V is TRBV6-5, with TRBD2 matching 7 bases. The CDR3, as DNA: TGTGCCAGCAGGCCGGGCGGGAGCTACGAGCAGTACTTC. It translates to CASRPGGSYEQYF.